The 4 T cell receptor beta chains listed next were all sequenced from one sample in a study of control samples from healthy donors and cancer patients. The protocol was immunoSEQ multiplex PCR, while the TCRdb copy is restricted to in-frame clones and leaves out a portion. The data contain around 43,000 clones, roughly 92% of them singletons. The sequencing sample was made of blood. These TCRs come from a woman aged 50 to 60 in good health.

This chain links TRBV21-1 with TRBJ1-5. TRBV21-1 is assigned pseudogene status. The CDR3 is made up of 10 amino acids. In DNA form, the CDR3 reads TGTGCCAGCAGTATGCAGCCCCAGCATTTT. Translating it yields CASSMQPQHF.

The J gene is TRBJ1-2, the V gene TRBV12-3 or TRBV12-4; D is perhaps TRBD1 (5 bases). Between the trimmed V and J ends, which lost 6 bases and 4 bases, there was a span of 12 bases. This CDR3 is built from 13 residues. The CDR3 bases are TGTGCCAGCAGCCAGGACAAGATCTATGGCTACACCTTC. Protein product: CASSQDKIYGYTF.

The J gene is TRBJ1-2, the V gene TRBV12-5, with 7 bases matching TRBD1. This CDR3 spans 14 amino acids. Unmatched junction bases numbered 6, after V lost 1 base and J lost 7 bases. Germline V gene data show CDR1 as LGHNT and CDR2 as FRNRAP. The CDR3 protein is CASGLGRQGSGYTF. DNA for the CDR3: TGTGCTAGTGGTTTGGGAAGACAGGGCTCTGGCTACACCTTC.

The genes are TRBV30 and TRBJ1-6; TRBD1 matches 8 bases. Germline assignment: CDR1 GTSNPN and CDR2 SVGIG (reference sequence). V gave up 5 bases and J gave up 10 bases; unmatched junction bases: 7. This CDR3 has 13 residues. CDR3 DNA: TGTGCCTGGGGCGGACAGGGATACTCACCCCTCCACTTT. It specifies CAWGGQGYSPLHF.